The 28 T cell receptor beta chains given below trace back to one sample, sequenced in a study of T cell responses to AZD1222 COVID-19 vaccine. Data came from immunoSEQ multiplex PCR; TCRdb stores just in-frame clones and leaves some out. Here the sample spans tens of thousands of clones, about 90% being singletons. The material sequenced was peripheral blood, taken 28 days after the second AZD1222 dose. The receptors were gathered from an adult who received the AZD1222 COVID-19 vaccine.

This sequence joins TRBV5-5 and TRBJ2-1, with no clear D. V lost 8 bases and J 9 bases, leaving 18 bases between the germline ends. This CDR3 spans 13 amino acids. Per the germline V gene, CDR1 is SGHKS and CDR2 is YYEKEE (reference sequence). In DNA, the CDR3 is TGTGCCAGTGGGCTCTTCACCATCGGTGAGCAGTTCTTC. Translation gives CASGLFTIGEQFF.

Only one count was recorded for this clone. V is TRBV19 and J is TRBJ2-2; tentative D call: TRBD1 (6 bases). This CDR3 is 15 amino acids long. CDR1 and CDR2 from the germline V gene are LNHDA and SQIVND (reference sequence). With 2 bases removed from V and 0 bases from J, the gap between germline ends came to 7 bases. As DNA, the CDR3 is TGTGCCAGTAGTATAACAGGGACGAACACCGGGGAGCTGTTTTTT. Translation gives CASSITGTNTGELFF. Full variable domain (rest looked up from reference TRBV19 and TRBJ2-2): DGGITQSPKYLFRKEGQNVTLSCEQNLNHDAMYWYRQDPGQGLRLIYYSQIVNDFQKGDIAEGYSVSREKKESFPLTVTSAQKNPTAFYLCASSITGTNTGELFFGEGSRLTVL.

The genes are TRBV25-1 and TRBJ2-1; TRBD1 matches 9 bases. Per the germline V gene, CDR1 is MGHDK and CDR2 is SYGVNS. The CDR3 extends over 16 amino acids. The J segment lost 2 bases and the V segment lost 10 bases, leaving 12 bases of the junction unmatched. The CDR3, as DNA: TGTGCCACCGAGGGACAGGGTAAATTCCCCTACAATGAGCAGTTCTTC. Its translation: CATEGQGKFPYNEQFF.

This chain links TRBV4-3 with TRBJ1-6; 8 bases fit TRBD1. Losses at the gene ends were 3 bases for V and 7 bases for J; bases not matched to a gene: 11. The CDR3 sequence is 17 residues long. Germline values: CDR1 LGHNA, CDR2 YSLEER. The chain's CDR3 is CASSHSGTGATNSPLHF. The CDR3 DNA reads as TGCGCCAGCAGCCATTCCGGGACAGGTGCTACCAATTCACCCCTCCACTTT.

The rearrangement links TRBV19 to TRBJ1-3; D possibly corresponds to TRBD1 (6 bases). Germline lookup yields CDR1 LNHDA and CDR2 SQIVND (reference sequence). V shed 5 bases and J shed 4 bases, with 12 bases lying between them. This CDR3 comprises 14 residues. CDR3: CASSPTGLGNTIYF. CDR3 nucleotide sequence: TGTGCCAGTAGTCCAACAGGGTTGGGAAACACCATATATTTT.

This rearrangement joins TRBV4-3 to TRBJ1-4, with D uncertain. CDR1 and CDR2 (germline): LGHNA, YSLEER. V was cut by 0 bases and J by 4 bases, with 12 bases left in between. The CDR3 has 16 residues. CDR3 residues: CASSQDSQLGNEKLFF. Here the CDR3 DNA reads TGCGCCAGCAGCCAAGATTCCCAGCTCGGTAATGAAAAACTGTTTTTT.

J is TRBJ2-5 and V is TRBV7-8, with 13 bases matching TRBD2. CDR3 length equals 17 residues. Germline loops: CDR1 SGHVS, CDR2 FQNEAQ. The V segment lost 3 bases and the J segment 5 bases; nucleotides outside the gene matches: 9. In nucleotides, the CDR3 is TGTGCCAGCAGCTTCCTCGGGACTAGCGGGGCAGTTGAGACCCAGTACTTC. It encodes CASSFLGTSGAVETQYF.

The V gene is TRBV18, the J gene TRBJ1-6; D is ambiguous. The germline V gene encodes CDR1 KGHSH and CDR2 LQKENI. V lost 5 bases to trimming and J lost 8 bases, with 16 bases between them. This CDR3 region has 15 residues. Here the CDR3 reads CASSSFGRADSPLHF. CDR3 nucleotide sequence: TGTGCCAGCTCAAGTTTCGGGCGCGCCGATTCACCCCTCCACTTT.

The CDR3 bases are TGTGCCACCAGCAGAGCCCTCCCGAGGGATAATTCACCCCTCCACTTT. Amino acid sequence: CATSRALPRDNSPLHF. The chain carries TRBV15 and TRBJ1-6; D is undetermined. CDR1 LNHNV and CDR2 YYDKDF come from the germline V gene (reference sequence). The CDR3 extends over 16 amino acids. Trimming cost V 1 base and J 5 bases, with 12 bases left between them.

The chain uses TRBV25-1 and TRBJ1-6; D may be TRBD1 (5 bases). V gave up 4 bases and J gave up 1 base, with 14 bases separating them. CDR1 is MGHDK, CDR2 SYGVNS, per germline. This CDR3 region has 17 residues. This CDR3 is CASSGKSKGSYNSPLHF. DNA of the CDR3: TGTGCCAGCAGTGGGAAGAGTAAGGGGTCCTATAATTCACCCCTCCACTTT.

The V and J genes are TRBV28 and TRBJ1-5; D is uncertain. CDR1 and CDR2 from the germline V gene are MDHEN and SYDVKM. Trimming shortened V by 1 base and J by 4 bases, and 5 bases separated the two germline ends. The CDR3 is 13 amino acids. Here the CDR3 reads CASSLSGNQPQHF. CDR3 nucleotides: TGTGCCAGCAGTTTATCTGGTAATCAGCCCCAGCATTTT.

The chain links TRBV7-2 to TRBJ1-1, with TRBD1 matching over 9 bases. CDR3 length equals 14 residues. With V trimmed by 3 bases and J by 7 bases, 6 bases remained unmatched. CDR1 and CDR2 (germline): SGHTA, FQGNSA. The CDR3 nucleotides are TGTGCCAGCAGCTTCGGACAGGGGTCTAGTGAAGCTTTCTTT. It encodes CASSFGQGSSEAFF.

The CDR3 nucleotides read TGCGCCAGCAGCGGACAGGTTAGCTCCTACAATGAGCAGTTCTTC. Its translation: CASSGQVSSYNEQFF. The V and J genes are TRBV5-1 and TRBJ2-1, with 7 nucleotides matching TRBD1. The CDR3 contains 15 residues. Trimming removed 4 bases from V and 0 bases from J; junction bases left unmatched: 4. Germline-derived CDR1 and CDR2 are SGHRS and YFSETQ.

V gene TRBV27 combines with J gene TRBJ1-2; 8 positions agree with TRBD1. V shed 3 bases and J 8 bases; nucleotides not matched to a gene: 5. The CDR3 contains 13 residues. The germline V gene has CDR1 MNHEY and CDR2 SMNVEV (reference sequence). The CDR3 DNA follows: TGTGCCAGCAGTTTCCCCGGGACAGGAGGCTACACCTTC. Its translation is CASSFPGTGGYTF.

The chain employs TRBV3-1 (or the pseudogene TRBV3-2) and TRBJ1-5; D may be TRBD1 (6 bases). V shed 4 bases and J shed 0 bases, with 13 bases lying between them. The germline CDR1 and CDR2 sequences are LGHDT and YNNKEL (reference sequence). This CDR3 region has 16 residues. The DNA of the CDR3 is TGTGCCAGCAGCCCAGGGGCGGTTTATAGCAATCAGCCCCAGCATTTT. Translation gives CASSPGAVYSNQPQHF.

The chain combines TRBV6-5 with TRBJ1-6; 10 nucleotides agree with TRBD1. CDR1 is MNHEY and CDR2 is SVGAGI in the germline V gene. Unmatched junction bases numbered 5, after V lost 6 bases and J lost 9 bases. This CDR3 spans 14 amino acids. The CDR3 DNA sequence: TGTGCCAGCAGGCAAGACAGGGGGCGTTCACCCCTCCACTTT. Translated: CASRQDRGRSPLHF.

The chain carries TRBV9 and TRBJ2-5; no firm D call. CDR1 SGDLS and CDR2 YYNGEE come from the germline V gene. Trimming stripped 3 bases from V and 0 bases from J, with 6 bases between. CDR3 length: 13 residues. The chain's CDR3 is CASSGGYQETQYF. The CDR3 DNA follows: TGTGCCAGCAGCGGCGGATACCAAGAGACCCAGTACTTC.

J is TRBJ1-1 and V is TRBV19; 7 positions agree with TRBD1. V shed 8 bases and J 4 bases; nucleotides not matched to a gene: 4. The CDR3 loop spans 12 amino acids. The germline CDR1 and CDR2 sequences are LNHDA and SQIVND (reference sequence). The CDR3 DNA reads TGTGCCAGTTGGGACAGAGGCACTGAAGCTTTCTTT. As protein: CASWDRGTEAFF.

This chain links TRBV29-1 with TRBJ2-1; 8 bases agree with TRBD1. The CDR3 is made up of 12 amino acids. Germline trimming cut 3 bases from V and 6 bases from J; bases unmatched to any gene: 1. Germline values: CDR1 SQVTM, CDR2 ANQGSEA. The CDR3 reads CSVEDRVNEQFF. The CDR3 DNA reads TGCAGCGTTGAGGACAGGGTCAATGAGCAGTTCTTC.

The J gene is TRBJ1-4, the V gene TRBV2; 9 bases align to TRBD1. The V gene's germline CDR1 is SNHLY and CDR2 FYNNEI. Trimming cost V 6 bases and J 7 bases; bases outside gene matches: 6. The CDR3 consists of 14 residues. CDR3 sequence reads: CASRIRQGGEKLFF. In nucleotides, the CDR3 is TGTGCCAGCAGGATAAGACAGGGGGGTGAAAAACTGTTTTTT.

The chain employs TRBV6-2 or TRBV6-3 and TRBJ2-1; TRBD1 aligns across 9 bases. J lost 0 bases, V lost 1 base, and 13 bases had no gene match. CDR1 and CDR2 (germline): MNHEY, SVGEGT. The length of the CDR3 is 20 residues. The CDR3 protein is CASSYLMGQGSSSSYNEQFF. Written as DNA, the CDR3 is TGTGCCAGCAGTTACTTGATGGGACAGGGCTCTTCCAGCTCCTACAATGAGCAGTTCTTC.

J is TRBJ1-6 and V is TRBV19, with 7 bases aligning to TRBD1. Unmatched junction bases numbered 9, after V lost 9 bases and J lost 10 bases. This CDR3 contains 13 residues. CDR1 is LNHDA, CDR2 SQIVND, per germline (reference sequence). The CDR3 region has the DNA TGTGCCAGCTCTGACAGGGTGTCATCACCCCTCCACTTT. Encoded protein: CASSDRVSSPLHF.

The gene calls are TRBV5-4 and TRBJ2-7; possible D gene TRBD2, 6 bases. CDR1 and CDR2 from the germline V gene are SGHNT and YYREEE (reference sequence). V shed 1 base and J shed 7 bases, with 12 bases lying between them. The CDR3 runs to 13 residues. The CDR3 sequence: CASSLRVAGEQYF. The CDR3 DNA is TGTGCCAGCAGCTTGCGTGTGGCGGGGGAGCAGTACTTC.

V and J are TRBV19 and TRBJ1-5, with TRBD1 matching over 9 bases. Germline CDR1 and CDR2: LNHDA and SQIVND (reference sequence). Trimming removed 4 bases from V and 5 bases from J; junction bases left unmatched: 6. The CDR3 covers 15 residues. This chain's CDR3 is CASSTTGTGYQPQHF. For the CDR3, the DNA is TGTGCCAGTAGTACAACCGGGACAGGGTATCAGCCCCAGCATTTT.

This chain links TRBV18 with TRBJ2-5; 7 bases line up with TRBD1. V lost 6 bases to trimming and J lost 1 base; unmatched junction nucleotides: 8. The CDR3 has 15 residues. Looked up from germline, CDR1 is KGHSH and CDR2 is LQKENI. The CDR3 is CASSRTGGIQETQYF. The CDR3 nucleotides are TGTGCCAGCTCGCGGACAGGTGGGATCCAAGAGACCCAGTACTTC. The entire variable domain, with the rest obtained from reference TRBV18 and TRBJ2-5, is as follows: NAGVMQNPRHLVRRRGQEARLRCSPMKGHSHVYWYRQLPEEGLKFMVYLQKENIIDESGMPKERFSAEFPKEGPSILRIQQVVRGDSAAYFCASSRTGGIQETQYFGPGTRLLVL.

This clone is a singleton in its sample. The chain combines TRBV7-9 with TRBJ2-1; the match to TRBD2 covers 11 bases. V was pared by 5 bases and J by 0 bases, with 6 bases of the junction left unmatched. The germline V gene has CDR1 SEHNR and CDR2 FQNEAQ (reference sequence). This CDR3 has 17 amino acids. The CDR3 here is CASSLGLAASSYNEQFF. CDR3 sequence (DNA): TGTGCCAGCAGCCTGGGACTAGCGGCTAGCTCCTACAATGAGCAGTTCTTC.

The chain employs TRBV27 and TRBJ1-1; 9 bases fit TRBD1. CDR3 length: 15 residues. J was trimmed by 1 base and V by 2 bases; bases with no gene match: 2. The germline V gene has CDR1 MNHEY and CDR2 SMNVEV (reference sequence). The DNA of the CDR3 is TGTGCCAGCAGTTTAGCGGGACAGGGGAACACTGAAGCTTTCTTT. Translating it yields CASSLAGQGNTEAFF.

This clone has a single count. The chain is built from TRBV15 and TRBJ2-2; a possible D gene is TRBD1 (6 bases). The germline V gene has CDR1 LNHNV and CDR2 YYDKDF (reference sequence). The CDR3 is made up of 16 amino acids. Trimming shortened V by 2 bases and J by 4 bases, and 14 bases separated the two germline ends. The CDR3, as DNA: TGTGCCACCAGCAGAAATCAGGGGCGGGTCACCGGGGAGCTGTTTTTT. It encodes CATSRNQGRVTGELFF.